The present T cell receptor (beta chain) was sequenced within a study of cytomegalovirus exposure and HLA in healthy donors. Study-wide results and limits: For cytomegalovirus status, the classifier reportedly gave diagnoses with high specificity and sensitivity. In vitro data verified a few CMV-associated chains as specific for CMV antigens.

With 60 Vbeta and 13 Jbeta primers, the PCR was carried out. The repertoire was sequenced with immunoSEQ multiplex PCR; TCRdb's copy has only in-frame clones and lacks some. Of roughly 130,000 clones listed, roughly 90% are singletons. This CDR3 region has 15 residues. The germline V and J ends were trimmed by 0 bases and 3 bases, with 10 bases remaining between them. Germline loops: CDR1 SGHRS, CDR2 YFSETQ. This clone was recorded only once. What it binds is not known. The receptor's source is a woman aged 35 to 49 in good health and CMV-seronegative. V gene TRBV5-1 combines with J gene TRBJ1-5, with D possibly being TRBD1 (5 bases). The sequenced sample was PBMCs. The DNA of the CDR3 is TGCGCCAGCAGCTTGGGACAGACCTTCAATCAGCCCCAGCATTTT. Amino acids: CASSLGQTFNQPQHF.